The present entry profiles one T cell receptor (beta chain) with its context. This clone's antigen is unknown. No much larger clone is present one base from it, and per-base qualities are unavailable. This record belongs to a study of CD8 T cells in Susac syndrome (dated by TCRdb to between 2018 and 2020). About the study as a whole: Whether CD8+ T cell activation and differentiation in Susac syndrome was antigen driven was tested using repertoire sequencing.

Peripheral blood CD8+ and CD4+ T cells from healthy donors, Susac syndrome patients and multiple sclerosis patients were profiled by high-throughput TCR beta sequencing. The multiple sclerosis controls were treatment-naive patients whose relapsing-remitting disease, either stable or active, fulfilled the revised McDonald criteria. Bulk CD8+ and CD4+ T cells were purified by magnetic negative isolation, whereas CD8+ TEMRA cells were enriched by FACS. Blood was collected in EDTA tubes and processed within 24 hours, with PBMCs isolated through density gradient centrifugation. PBMCs intended for TCR sequencing were cryopreserved in liquid nitrogen and were subsequently thawed in a 37 degrees C water bath. Purity of sorted or isolated CD4+, CD8+ and CD8+ TEMRA cells was at least 90%. RNA was extracted using the RNeasy kit, and about 0.45 to 1 ug of the RNA was reverse transcribed with random hexamers. The immunoSEQ multiplex PCR assay, covering 54 Vbeta and 13 Jbeta segments, was used to amplify TCR beta CDR3 regions. Bias from PCR amplification was corrected by using a synthetic template baseline for primer optimization and for computational correction. In the authors' own workflow: Only productive sequences were kept, with reads annotated to V, D and J genes according to IMGT and analyzed in immunoSEQ Analyzer. Clonality was calculated as one minus the Shannon entropy normalized by log2 of the number of productive unique sequences. Public and private clones were assessed among the 100 most prevalent clones of each patient and control. Susac-specific clones were defined as absent from healthy and MS cohorts, around 970 published viral clones and other ImmuneACCESS disease sequences. TCRdb applied fastp at Q25 and MiXCR to the public reads, then kept only in-frame beta chains. Merged by CDR3 protein, the rows form single entries marked with the most common genes and DNA. These V and J calls derive from TCRdb rather than the authors' analysis. The sample table lists around 180,000 distinct CDR3 sequences, about 93% of them with a count of one. Around 0.09% of the sample belongs to the ten largest clones.

Overall study outcomes, separate from this receptor: The study acknowledged that relatively few individuals were included in the TCR sequencing and HLA analysis.

The germline V and J ends show losses of 4 bases and 3 bases respectively, and no gene match explains 3 bases of the junction. The germline V gene (reference sequence) yields SEHNR for CDR1 and FQNEAQ for CDR2. The CDR3 covers 15 residues, taking in both the cysteine and the phenylalanine. Only the CDR3 DNA is retained, 45 bases long and in frame from the first base. The source material was CD4+ T cells from PBMCs. This clonotype was obtained from a human donor with multiple sclerosis. Recombination connected TRBV7-9 to TRBJ1-5, and 10 junctional nucleotides match TRBD1. In nucleotide form, the sequence is TGTGCCAGCAGCTCGGGACAGGGGACCAATCAGCCCCAGCATTTT. Its amino acids are CASSSGQGTNQPQHF.